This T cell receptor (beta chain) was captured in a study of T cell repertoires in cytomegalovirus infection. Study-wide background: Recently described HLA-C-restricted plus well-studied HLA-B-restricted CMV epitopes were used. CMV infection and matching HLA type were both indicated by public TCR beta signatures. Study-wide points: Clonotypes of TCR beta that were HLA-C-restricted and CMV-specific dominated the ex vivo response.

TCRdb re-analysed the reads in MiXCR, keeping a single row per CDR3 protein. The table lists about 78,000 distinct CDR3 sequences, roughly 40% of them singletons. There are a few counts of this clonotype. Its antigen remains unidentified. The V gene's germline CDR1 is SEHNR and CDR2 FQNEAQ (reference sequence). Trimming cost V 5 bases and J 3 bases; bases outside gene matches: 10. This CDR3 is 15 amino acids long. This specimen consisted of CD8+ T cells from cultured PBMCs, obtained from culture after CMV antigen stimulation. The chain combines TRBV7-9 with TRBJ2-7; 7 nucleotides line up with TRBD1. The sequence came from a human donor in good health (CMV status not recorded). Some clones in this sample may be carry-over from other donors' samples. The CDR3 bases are TGTGCCAGCAGCCCATCAGGGGGTCGATACTACGAGCAGTACTTC. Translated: CASSPSGGRYYEQYF.